The T cell receptor beta chain described here comes from a study of cytomegalovirus exposure and HLA in healthy donors. Findings of the study overall: In a later analysis, at a false discovery rate of 0.05, 17,000 or so TCR beta sequences matched HLA alleles. Excluded: some indistinguishable V segments such as TRBV6-2 and TRBV6-3.

Trimming at V came to 5 bases and at J to 8 bases, leaving 8 bases not matched to a gene. Germline V lookup: CDR1 MRHNA, CDR2 SNTAGT. This CDR3 has 14 amino acids. The donors gave bone marrow, and they were healthy. Primers for the PCR totalled 60 Vbeta and 13 Jbeta. Per the original methods: In a later analysis, 70 million to 80 million unique TCR beta chains included roughly 11 million shared by two or more donors. TCRdb keeps only in-frame clones here, not all; method: immunoSEQ multiplex PCR. For V, J and clone size, that table is used; D and trimming come from the DNA. The table lists roughly 190,000 clones, over 70% of them singletons. A note on this clone: What it binds is not known.

The sequencing sample was made of PBMCs. The gene calls are TRBV6-4 and TRBJ2-1; 8 bases match TRBD2. This sequence originates from a man in his fifties or sixties in good health and CMV-seronegative. The CDR3: CASSLLTSGHEQFF. The CDR3 region has the DNA TGTGCCAGCAGTCTCCTCACTAGCGGACATGAGCAGTTCTTC.